The 31 T cell receptor beta chains presented below share a single source sample, sequenced in a study of cytomegalovirus exposure and HLA in healthy donors. PCR primers comprised 60 Vbeta and 13 Jbeta primers. TCRdb's copy holds only in-frame clones and misses some; the assay was immunoSEQ multiplex PCR. The table lists roughly 150,000 clones, 60% to 80% of them singletons. What was sequenced was PBMCs. The receptors stem from a man younger than 35 in good health and CMV-seropositive.

V gene TRBV6-1 combines with J gene TRBJ1-4, with D possibly being TRBD1 (5 bases). V lost 3 bases to trimming and J lost 8 bases, with 10 bases between them. Germline V gene data show CDR1 as MNHNS and CDR2 as SASEGT. This CDR3 region has 13 residues. The CDR3 spells CASSETAKEKLFF. The CDR3 DNA follows: TGTGCCAGCAGTGAGACAGCGAAAGAAAAACTGTTTTTT.

The rearrangement joins TRBV11-3 to TRBJ2-5; 10 bases align to TRBD2. The V and J ends lost 5 bases and 7 bases, in that order; junction bases with no gene match: 7. The CDR3 has 14 amino acids. Germline V gene sequence: CDR1 SGHNT, CDR2 YENEEA. In DNA form, the CDR3 reads TGTGCCAGCAGCCCCCGGACTAGCGGCGGGACCCAGTACTTC. Translating gives CASSPRTSGGTQYF.

In the case of this clone: Additional DNA sequences in this sample encode the identical CDR3. The J gene is TRBJ1-1, the V gene TRBV7-9; D unclear. CDR3 size: 12 residues. Trimming shortened V by 2 bases and J by 4 bases, and 5 bases separated the two germline ends. Germline V gives CDR1 SEHNR, CDR2 FQNEAQ (reference sequence). CDR3 sequence: CASSLRGTEAFF. The CDR3 nucleotides are TGTGCCAGCAGCTTACGGGGCACTGAAGCTTTCTTT.

V and J are TRBV5-4 and TRBJ2-3; possibly TRBD1 for D (5 bases). The CDR3 sequence is 14 residues long. V lost 2 bases, J lost 4 bases, and 11 bases lay in between. Germline-derived CDR1 and CDR2 are SGHNT and YYREEE (reference sequence). The CDR3 DNA is TGTGCCAGCAGCTTTGGTGGGGCTGCAGATACGCAGTATTTT. Its translation is CASSFGGAADTQYF.

V is TRBV21-1 and J is TRBJ1-6. TRBV21-1 is marked as a pseudogene. The CDR3 is 14 residues long. CDR3 bases: TGTGCCAGCAGCAAAGCGTGCAGGACTATGGCCCTCCACTTT. Protein sequence: CASSKACRTMALHF.

The chain recombines TRBV7-2 with TRBJ1-5, with 9 bases that match TRBD1. V lost 6 bases, J lost 3 bases, and 3 bases stayed unmatched. The CDR3 has 14 residues. CDR1 SGHTA and CDR2 FQGNSA come from the germline V gene. CDR3 protein: CASSRTGDNQPQHF. The CDR3, as DNA: TGTGCCAGCAGTCGGACAGGGGACAATCAGCCCCAGCATTTT.

The V and J genes are TRBV5-4 and TRBJ2-5; D possibly corresponds to TRBD2 (6 bases). Germline V gene data show CDR1 as SGHNT and CDR2 as YYREEE (reference sequence). Trimming removed 5 bases from V and 2 bases from J, with 16 bases in between. This CDR3 is built from 15 residues. DNA for the CDR3: TGTGCCAGCAGTTCACGGGAGTTTCATCAAGAGACCCAGTACTTC. Amino acid sequence: CASSSREFHQETQYF.

V usage is TRBV28 and J usage is TRBJ1-4, with D uncertain. The length of the CDR3 is 15 residues. In germline, CDR1 is MDHEN, CDR2 SYDVKM. V dropped 5 bases and J dropped 4 bases, with 14 bases sitting between them. The CDR3 DNA follows: TGTGCCAGCAGTCCCACCGGGAAAATTAATGAAAAACTGTTTTTT. Translated: CASSPTGKINEKLFF. The variable domain in full, with the rest retrieved from reference TRBV28 and TRBJ1-4, is DVKVTQSSRYLVKRTGEKVFLECVQDMDHENMFWYRQDPGLGLRLIYFSYDVKMKEKGDIPEGYSVSREKKERFSLILESASTNQTSMYLCASSPTGKINEKLFFGSGTQLSVL.

The DNA for the CDR3 is TGTGCCAGCAGCTTAATCGCTGGAAACACCATATATTTT. Translation: CASSLIAGNTIYF. The chain is built from TRBV7-3 and TRBJ1-3; no reliable D call. Trimming stripped 1 base from V and 2 bases from J, with 3 bases between. Germline V gene sequence: CDR1 SGHTA, CDR2 FQGTGA. The length of the CDR3 is 13 residues.

This chain uses TRBV6-1 with TRBJ2-5, with D maybe TRBD1 (6 bases). Germline CDR1 is MNHNS and CDR2 is SASEGT. The ends were cut back, 5 bases at V and 7 bases at J, with 14 bases in the middle. The length of the CDR3 is 13 residues. The CDR3 protein is CASSFDVGGTQYF. CDR3 nucleotide sequence: TGTGCCAGCAGTTTCGACGTAGGGGGGACCCAGTACTTC.

The V gene is TRBV27, the J gene TRBJ1-5; TRBD1 aligns across 10 bases. Germline V CDR1 and CDR2: MNHEY, SMNVEV (reference sequence). CDR3 length: 13 residues. After removal of 8 bases from V and 6 bases from J, the junction contained 4 bases not matched to a gene. CDR3 nucleotides: TGTGCCAGCCCGACAGGGGGCGCTCAGCCCCAGCATTTT. Translation: CASPTGGAQPQHF.

This clone occurred a few times. The chain employs TRBV4-1 and TRBJ1-3; D gene unclear. The V and J ends lost 0 bases and 1 base respectively, with 10 bases between them. Germline V gene lookup returns CDR1 MGHRA and CDR2 YSYEKL. CDR3 size: 16 residues. As DNA, the CDR3 is TGCGCCAGCAGCCAAGAGTACGGAGGGTCTGGAAACACCATATATTTT. It encodes CASSQEYGGSGNTIYF.

The rearrangement joins TRBV5-1 to TRBJ2-1; 7 bases map to TRBD1. Germline values: CDR1 SGHRS, CDR2 YFSETQ. V lost 4 bases and J lost 6; bases outside the gene matches: 4. This CDR3 spans 13 amino acids. CDR3 in amino acids: CASSRGQTNEQFF. The CDR3 DNA sequence: TGCGCCAGCAGCCGGGGACAGACCAATGAGCAGTTCTTC.

The V and J genes are TRBV18 and TRBJ1-1; no firm D call. Germline CDR1 is KGHSH and CDR2 is LQKENI. V shed 8 bases and J shed 3 bases, with 13 bases lying between them. CDR3 length: 13 amino acids. The CDR3 coding sequence is TGTGCCAGCCTTCCTCGGGTGGACACTGAAGCTTTCTTT. Translated: CASLPRVDTEAFF.

The gene calls are TRBV5-1 and TRBJ1-2, with unresolved D. V was trimmed by 0 bases and J by 0 bases, leaving 15 bases between them. The CDR3 is 17 amino acids. Germline V gene sequence: CDR1 SGHRS, CDR2 YFSETQ. The CDR3 loop is CASSLEMERGANYGYTF. CDR3 in DNA: TGCGCCAGCAGCTTGGAAATGGAACGGGGAGCTAACTATGGCTACACCTTC.

The chain joins TRBV6-6 to TRBJ1-2; TRBD1 matches at 9 bases. Trimming removed 2 bases from V and 0 bases from J; junction bases left unmatched: 4. Germline V CDR1 and CDR2: MNHNY, SVGAGI (reference sequence). This CDR3 has 16 residues. This chain's CDR3 is CASSYTRQGANYGYTF. The CDR3 nucleotides read TGTGCCAGCAGTTACACTCGACAGGGGGCTAACTATGGCTACACCTTC.

V and J are TRBV15 and TRBJ2-3, with D perhaps matching TRBD2 (6 bases). CDR3 length: 16 amino acids. CDR1 is LNHNV and CDR2 is YYDKDF in the germline V gene (reference sequence). With 0 bases removed from V and 4 bases from J, the gap between germline ends came to 14 bases. The CDR3 sequence: CATSRDRRERSDTQYF. The CDR3 DNA follows: TGTGCCACCAGCAGAGATAGACGGGAGAGGTCAGATACGCAGTATTTT.

A few counts support this clone. The genes are TRBV7-9 and TRBJ2-5; 14 bases are shared with TRBD2. V lost 5 bases to trimming and J lost 5 bases; unmatched junction nucleotides: 7. Germline assignment: CDR1 SEHNR and CDR2 FQNEAQ (reference sequence). The CDR3 is 16 residues long. CDR3 nucleotide sequence: TGTGCCAGCAGCCCCCGACTAGCGGGAGGGTCGGAGACCCAGTACTTC. Amino acids: CASSPRLAGGSETQYF. The full variable domain, its missing parts supplied by reference TRBV7-9 and TRBJ2-5, is DTGVSQNPRHKITKRGQNVTFRCDPISEHNRLYWYRQTLGQGPEFLTYFQNEAQLEKSRLLSDRFSAERPKGSFSTLEIQRTEQGDSAMYLCASSPRLAGGSETQYFGPGTRLLVL.

The rearrangement links TRBV5-1 to TRBJ2-3; 12 positions match TRBD2. Unmatched junction bases numbered 8, after V lost 5 bases and J lost 4 bases. CDR3 size: 16 residues. Germline V gene data show CDR1 as SGHRS and CDR2 as YFSETQ. CDR3 in amino acids: CASSRLAGVGADTQYF. CDR3 bases: TGCGCCAGCAGTCGACTAGCGGGAGTGGGCGCAGATACGCAGTATTTT.

The V gene is TRBV5-1, the J gene TRBJ1-3, with no clear D. Between the trimmed V and J ends, which lost 3 bases and 4 bases, there was a span of 8 bases. CDR1 is SGHRS and CDR2 is YFSETQ in the germline V gene. The CDR3 spans 13 residues. The CDR3 here is CASSSESGNTIYF. The CDR3 coding sequence is TGCGCCAGCAGCTCGGAGAGCGGAAACACCATATATTTT.

This clone was found once. This rearrangement joins TRBV28 to TRBJ1-1; TRBD1 might be the D (6 bases). The V gene's germline CDR1 is MDHEN and CDR2 SYDVKM. This CDR3 region has 14 residues. The germline V and J ends were trimmed by 2 bases and 10 bases, with 17 bases remaining between them. This CDR3 is CASSLGGIGSGAFF. CDR3 coding DNA: TGTGCCAGCAGTTTAGGGGGCATCGGATCTGGAGCTTTCTTT.

The chain carries TRBV5-1 and TRBJ1-4; D ambiguous. The CDR3 contains 16 residues. V lost 4 bases and J lost 10, with 23 bases in between. Germline CDR1 reads SGHRS; CDR2 reads YFSETQ. Written as DNA, the CDR3 is TGCGCCAGCAGCCCCAACCCGACAAGGGAGGTCGCAAAACTGTTTTTT. This translates into CASSPNPTREVAKLFF.

The rearrangement joins TRBV5-1 to TRBJ2-3; 7 nucleotides line up with TRBD2. V lost 4 bases, J lost 2 bases, and 16 bases stayed unmatched. CDR3 size: 18 residues. Germline V lookup: CDR1 SGHRS, CDR2 YFSETQ. This CDR3 is CASSMDLGGGGPTDTQYF. DNA of the CDR3: TGCGCCAGCAGCATGGACCTGGGCGGGGGAGGGCCCACAGATACGCAGTATTTT.

This clone was detected a few times. This specimen includes other DNA sequences encoding the same CDR3. V gene TRBV6-5 combines with J gene TRBJ2-5; maybe TRBD2 (5 bases). Between the trimmed V and J ends, which lost 3 bases and 3 bases, there was a span of 8 bases. The CDR3 totals 13 residues. CDR1 MNHEY and CDR2 SVGAGI come from the germline V gene. The CDR3 bases are TGTGCCAGCAGTTATGGGCGGGAAGAGACCCAGTACTTC. Residues: CASSYGREETQYF.

The chain employs TRBV5-4 and TRBJ1-5; 7 bases are a match to TRBD1. Unmatched junction bases numbered 6, after V lost 2 bases and J lost 4 bases. This CDR3 spans 15 amino acids. The germline gives CDR1 SGHNT, CDR2 YYREEE (reference sequence). CDR3 amino acids: CASSFAGQKNQPQHF. Written as DNA, the CDR3 is TGTGCCAGCAGCTTTGCGGGACAGAAGAATCAGCCCCAGCATTTT.

In this sample, this clone turned up a few times. The chain couples TRBV6-1 to TRBJ1-2; 11 positions match TRBD1. V shed 6 bases, J shed 9 bases, and the junction held 6 bases outside the gene matches. The CDR3 totals 13 residues. Germline V gives CDR1 MNHNS, CDR2 SASEGT. CDR3 sequence reads: CASRDRGRRSYTF. The CDR3 region has the DNA TGTGCCAGCAGGGACAGGGGGCGCCGTAGCTACACCTTC.

As DNA, the CDR3 is TGTGCCAGCAGCATTAGCGGGAGTGGCCAAGAGACCCAGTACTTC. It codes for CASSISGSGQETQYF. The chain carries TRBV6-6 and TRBJ2-5; TRBD2 matches 9 bases. CDR1 is MNHNY and CDR2 is SVGAGI in the germline V gene (reference sequence). The J segment lost 1 base and the V segment lost 6 bases, leaving 6 bases of the junction unmatched. This CDR3 is built from 15 residues.

The chain combines TRBV30 with TRBJ2-4, with 8 bases aligning to TRBD1. This CDR3 is 15 amino acids long. After removal of 2 bases from V and 4 bases from J, the junction contained 7 bases not matched to a gene. Germline values: CDR1 GTSNPN, CDR2 SVGIG (reference sequence). The CDR3 region is CAWSQDRVRKNIQYF. As DNA, the CDR3 is TGTGCCTGGAGTCAGGACAGGGTGCGGAAAAACATTCAGTACTTC.

The chain recombines TRBV7-2 with TRBJ1-2; 7 bases fit TRBD1. The length of the CDR3 is 14 residues. Germline V gives CDR1 SGHTA, CDR2 FQGNSA. The V segment lost 5 bases and the J segment 4 bases; nucleotides outside the gene matches: 7. CDR3 in amino acids: CASSLGTEIYGYTF. The CDR3 coding sequence is TGTGCCAGCAGCCTAGGGACAGAGATCTATGGCTACACCTTC.

The rearrangement uses TRBV9 and TRBJ1-2; D unresolved. From germline, CDR1 is SGDLS and CDR2 YYNGEE. Trimming stripped 6 bases from V and 6 bases from J, with 12 bases between. The CDR3 has 12 residues. CDR3 amino acids: CASTYDYHGYTF. The CDR3 DNA reads as TGTGCCAGCACCTATGACTATCATGGCTACACCTTC.

The chain joins TRBV30 to TRBJ2-3; 9 nucleotides match TRBD2. This CDR3 is built from 14 residues. Per the germline V gene, CDR1 is GTSNPN and CDR2 is SVGIG (reference sequence). The trim removed 3 bases at V and 4 bases at J, leaving 5 bases unmatched. This CDR3 is CAWRLAGAPDTQYF. The CDR3 nucleotides read TGTGCCTGGAGACTAGCGGGCGCCCCAGATACGCAGTATTTT.